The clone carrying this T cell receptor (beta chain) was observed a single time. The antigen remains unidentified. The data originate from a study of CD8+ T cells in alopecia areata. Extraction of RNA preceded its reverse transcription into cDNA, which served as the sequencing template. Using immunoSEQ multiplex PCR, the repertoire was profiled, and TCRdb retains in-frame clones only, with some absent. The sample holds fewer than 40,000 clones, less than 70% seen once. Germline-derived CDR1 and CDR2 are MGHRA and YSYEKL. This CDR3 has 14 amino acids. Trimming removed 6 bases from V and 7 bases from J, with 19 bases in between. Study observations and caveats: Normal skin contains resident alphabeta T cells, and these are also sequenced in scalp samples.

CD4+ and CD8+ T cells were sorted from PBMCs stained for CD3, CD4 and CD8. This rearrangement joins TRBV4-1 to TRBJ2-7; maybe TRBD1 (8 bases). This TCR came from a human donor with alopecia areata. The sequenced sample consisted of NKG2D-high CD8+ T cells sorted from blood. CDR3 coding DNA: TGCGCCAGCAGTAGCGGGCAGGGGGCTTGGGAGCAGTACTTC. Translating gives CASSSGQGAWEQYF.